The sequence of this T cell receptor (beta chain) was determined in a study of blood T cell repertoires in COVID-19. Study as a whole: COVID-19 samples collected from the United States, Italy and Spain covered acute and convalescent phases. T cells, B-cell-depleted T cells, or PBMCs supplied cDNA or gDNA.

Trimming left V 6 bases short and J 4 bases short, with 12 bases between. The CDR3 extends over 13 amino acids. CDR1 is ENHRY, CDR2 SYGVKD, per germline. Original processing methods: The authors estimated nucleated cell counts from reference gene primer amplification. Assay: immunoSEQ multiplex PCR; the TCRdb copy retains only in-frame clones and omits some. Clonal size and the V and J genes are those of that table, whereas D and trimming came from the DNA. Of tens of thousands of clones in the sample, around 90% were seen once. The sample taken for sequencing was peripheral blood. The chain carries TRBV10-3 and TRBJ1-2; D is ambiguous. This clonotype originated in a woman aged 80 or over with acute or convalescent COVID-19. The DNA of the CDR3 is TGTGCCATCAGGGCGGAAGCGAGCTATGGCTACACCTTC. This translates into CAIRAEASYGYTF.